The rows below give T cell receptor beta chains drawn from one sample of a study of T-cell memory formation after mild COVID-19. From the 5' RACE reads, TCRdb called clonotypes with MiXCR, one entry per CDR3 protein. The sample lists roughly 610,000 distinct CDR3 sequences; 15% to 20% were seen once. Material for sequencing was PBMCs or a T cell subset sorted from them (not recorded which). Receptors originate from an adult woman who had mild COVID-19 (a few samples of this study predate the infection). Cell type and time point are not known. The CDR3 runs from the conserved cysteine through the conserved F or W. The D gene is left open where the match is weak. Clone size is stated in some rows and not others, as once, few, many or a class when expanded.

.,few,TRBV12-3/TRBV12-4,TRBJ2-3,TGTGCCAGCAGTCCCCGGGGGTCGAACACAGATACGCAGTATTTT,CASSPRGSNTDTQYF
.,few,TRBV25-1,TRBJ1-2,TGTGCCAGCAGTGAATTTCGAACCGACTATGGCTACACCTTC,CASSEFRTDYGYTF
TRBD1,.,TRBV7-6,TRBJ1-6,TGTGCCAGCAGCTTAGGGACAGGCGGCGATAATTCACCCCTCCACTTT,CASSLGTGGDNSPLHF
.,.,TRBV15,TRBJ2-3,TGTGCCACCAGCAGAGAGAGAGGAGATACGCAGTATTTT,CATSRERGDTQYF
.,.,TRBV9,TRBJ1-3,TGTGCCAGCAGCGTAGCCCCAGCGGACACCATATATTTT,CASSVAPADTIYF
.,few,TRBV19,TRBJ2-7,TGTGCCAGTTCCGGCTGGCCGGACGGACGATCGGACGAGCAGTACTTC,CASSGWPDGRSDEQYF
TRBD2,.,TRBV10-3,TRBJ2-5,TGTGCCATCAGTGATGTGGGAGGGCAAGAGACCCAGTACTTC,CAISDVGGQETQYF
.,.,TRBV7-6,TRBJ1-4,TGTGCCAGCAGCCGTTCCGGACGGGTTGAAAAACTGTTTTTT,CASSRSGRVEKLFF
.,.,TRBV3-1,TRBJ2-3,TGTGCCAGCAGCCAAGGGACCAGCGCCCCGGATACGCAGTATTTT,CASSQGTSAPDTQYF
.,.,TRBV9,TRBJ1-2,TGTGCCAGCAGCGTCACGCAGGGAGCTGGTGGCTACACCTTC,CASSVTQGAGGYTF
.,.,TRBV12-3/TRBV12-4,TRBJ1-1,TGTGCCAGCAGTACTCAGGAGAACACTGAAGCTTTCTTT,CASSTQENTEAFF
TRBD2,.,TRBV20-1,TRBJ2-3,TGCAGCGGGAGGGGCACAGATACGCAGTATTTT,CSGRGTDTQYF
TRBD2,.,TRBV6-5,TRBJ2-3,TGTGCCAGCAACAAACTTGGCGGGGGGGCCGTAGATACGCAGTATTTT,CASNKLGGGAVDTQYF
TRBD1,few,TRBV5-4,TRBJ2-2,TGTGCCAGCAGCTGGGACAGGGGGCGGGACGGGGAGCTGTTTTTT,CASSWDRGRDGELFF